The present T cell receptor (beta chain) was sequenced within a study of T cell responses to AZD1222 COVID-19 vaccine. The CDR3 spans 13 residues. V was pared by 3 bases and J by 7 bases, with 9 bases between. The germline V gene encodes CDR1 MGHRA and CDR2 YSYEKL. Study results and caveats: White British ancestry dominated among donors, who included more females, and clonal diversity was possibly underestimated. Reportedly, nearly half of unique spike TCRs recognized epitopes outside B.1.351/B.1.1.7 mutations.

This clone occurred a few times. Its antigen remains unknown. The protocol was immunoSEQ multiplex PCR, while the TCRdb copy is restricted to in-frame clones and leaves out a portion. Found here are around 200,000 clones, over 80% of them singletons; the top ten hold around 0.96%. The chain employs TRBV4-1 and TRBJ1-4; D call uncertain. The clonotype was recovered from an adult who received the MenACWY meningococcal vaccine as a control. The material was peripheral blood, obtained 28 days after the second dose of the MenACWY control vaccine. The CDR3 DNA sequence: TGCGCCAGCAGCCACTGGGAAGGTGAAAAACTGTTTTTT. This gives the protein CASSHWEGEKLFF.